This T cell receptor beta chain was recorded in a study of tumor-infiltrating lymphocytes in primary liver carcinoma. A constant-region primer primed TCR beta cDNA synthesis from roughly 510 ng of total RNA. TCR beta libraries came from three nested multiplex PCR rounds using slightly modified ARM-PCR. TRBV1-TRBV30 forward and Cbeta reverse primers drove the first two approximately 10-cycle rounds. One entry per CDR3 protein results from TCRdb running MiXCR on the multiplex PCR reads. The table has about 190,000 distinct CDR3 sequences, approximately 86% seen once. Germline V lookup: CDR1 SGHAT, CDR2 FQNNGV. The CDR3 consists of 14 residues. The approximately 17-32 mg bulk tissue piece was not sorted before simultaneous RNA and DNA extraction. On this clonotype itself: Relative to the germline gene, one junction end is altered; a read error may explain this.

The receptor comes from a man in his forties or fifties with primary liver carcinoma and hepatitis B virus infection. The material sequenced was tumor tissue from primary liver carcinoma. The V and J genes are TRBV11-2 and TRBJ2-5; 8 positions agree with TRBD1. CDR3 amino acids: CASSFSAGQEAQYF. The CDR3, as DNA: TGTGCCAGCAGCTTCAGTGCGGGACAGGAGGCCCAATACTTC.